Listed below are T cell receptor beta chains from one sample, sequenced in a study of blood T cells in healthy people across ages. TCRdb re-analysed the 5' RACE reads in MiXCR, keeping a single row per CDR3 protein. Among 800,000 or so distinct CDR3 sequences, 20% to 25% were seen once, and the ten largest hold approximately 4%. A further study also used this sample, focusing on T cells of mothers and their children.

The source material was blood. The source is a boy younger than 18 in good health. The CDR3 runs from the conserved cysteine through the conserved F or W. The D gene is left open where the match is weak. Where a row states a size, it is once, few, many or the class of an expanded clone; other rows omit it.

TRBV18	TRBJ2-6	TRBD2	NA	TGTGCCAGCTCACGAGAAACTAGCGGGAGTACCGGGGCCAACGTCCTGACTTTC	CASSRETSGSTGANVLTF
TRBV4-1	TRBJ2-1	NA	few	TGCGCCAGCAGCCCTCGTTCCCTCGGCCTTGAGCAGTTCTTC	CASSPRSLGLEQFF
TRBV6-4	TRBJ1-4	NA	few	TGTGCCAGCAGTGAACGCTTTCGCAGGGATCCACAAAAACTGTTTTTT	CASSERFRRDPQKLFF
TRBV6-5	TRBJ1-1	NA	NA	TGTGCCAGCAGTTCCCTCGGGAAGAACACTGAAGCTTTCTTT	CASSSLGKNTEAFF
TRBV19	TRBJ1-5	NA	NA	TGTGCCAGTATGGTACCCGGGAGCGGTTGGCAGCCCCAGCATTTT	CASMVPGSGWQPQHF
TRBV12-3/TRBV12-4	TRBJ1-4	NA	NA	TGTGCCAGCAGTACCCCACCGGGGTTTAAGGGGAAACTGTTTTTT	CASSTPPGFKGKLFF
TRBV6-5	TRBJ1-1	NA	NA	TGTGCCAGCAGTATTTTCGGCACTGAAGCTTTCTTT	CASSIFGTEAFF
TRBV7-3	TRBJ2-1	NA	many	TGTGCCAGCAGCTTAGGTTGGGATGAGCAGTTCTTC	CASSLGWDEQFF
TRBV28	TRBJ2-3	TRBD1	NA	TGTGCCAGCAGAATTAGGGGGCCGGGCACAGATACGCAGTATTTT	CASRIRGPGTDTQYF
TRBV27	TRBJ2-1	NA	NA	TGTGCCAGCAGTTATGTCGACGGGAACGGAGTCAATGAGCAGTTCTTC	CASSYVDGNGVNEQFF
TRBV10-3	TRBJ2-7	TRBD2	few	TGTGCCATCAGTGAGTTGGGACTAGCGGGGGGGCCTGACGAGCAGTACTTC	CAISELGLAGGPDEQYF
TRBV29-1	TRBJ1-2	NA	NA	TGCGCTTGGTATTTTAACTATGGCTACACCTTC	CAWYFNYGYTF
TRBV2	TRBJ1-2	TRBD1	few	TGTGCCTGCACACGAGACAGGGTAGACGGCTACACCTTC	CACTRDRVDGYTF
TRBV3-1	TRBJ1-5	NA	NA	TGTGCCAGCAGCCAAGAGGACGCTGGCAATCAGCCCCAGCATTTT	CASSQEDAGNQPQHF
TRBV29-1	TRBJ2-1	NA	few	TGCAGCGGGAGGGGGGCTCTCAATGAGCAGTTCTTC	CSGRGALNEQFF
TRBV5-4	TRBJ1-1	NA	NA	TGTGCCAGCAGCTGGGGGAGGGTTGAGAACACTGAAGCTTTCTTT	CASSWGRVENTEAFF
TRBV28	TRBJ2-5	TRBD1	few	TGTGCCAGCAGTTTTCCCGGGACAGGGAAAGAGACCCAGTACTTC	CASSFPGTGKETQYF
TRBV5-1	TRBJ2-3	NA	NA	TGCGCCAGCTTTCCAGATCGCCCAGATACGCAGTATTTT	CASFPDRPDTQYF
TRBV7-9	TRBJ2-5	TRBD2	NA	TGTGCCAGCAGCGATGGACTAGCGGGGTTCCAAGAGACCCAGTACTTC	CASSDGLAGFQETQYF
TRBV27	TRBJ1-1	NA	few	TGTGCCAGCAGTTTGCAGGGTCTGTCGACTGAAGCTTTCTTT	CASSLQGLSTEAFF
TRBV7-3	TRBJ2-2	NA	NA	TGTGCCAGCAGCTTACAGGGAGACCCCCACGGGGAGCTGTTTTTT	CASSLQGDPHGELFF
TRBV28	TRBJ2-5	NA	few	TGTGCCAGCAGCGCGCAGGGGCTACTCAAAGAGACCCAGTACTTC	CASSAQGLLKETQYF
TRBV12-3/TRBV12-4	TRBJ2-5	NA	few	TGTGCCAGCAGTTTGAGGGGTTGGACCCAGTACTTC	CASSLRGWTQYF
TRBV29-1	TRBJ2-7	TRBD1	few	TGCAGCGTTGAAAGAAGCGAGACAGGGATTTTCCAGCAGTACTTC	CSVERSETGIFQQYF
TRBV9	TRBJ2-7	NA	NA	TGTGCCAGCAGCGTTGGCGGGAACTACGAGCAGTACTTC	CASSVGGNYEQYF
TRBV4-3	TRBJ2-3	TRBD2	few	TGCGCCAGCAGCCAAGATCGGACTAGCGGGGGCACAGATACGCAGTATTTT	CASSQDRTSGGTDTQYF
TRBV28	TRBJ1-5	NA	few	TGTGCCAGCAGTTTAAATCAGGGCCCCGAAGCCCAGCATTTT	CASSLNQGPEAQHF